The 30 T cell receptor beta chains in this list originate from one sample, sequenced in a study of CXCR3-negative and CXCR3-positive naive CD8 T cells. 5' RACE that incorporated UMI labels was used to prepare the TRB cDNA libraries. No DNA is given; TCRdb re-called the 5' RACE reads and lists each CDR3 protein once. This sample carries roughly 3,900 distinct CDR3 sequences, with less than 2% going to the ten biggest clones. The sample was naive CXCR3- CD8+ T cells from blood. Subset meaning: CD45RO-CCR7+CD27+CD95- naive CD8+ T cells lacking CXCR3 (TNR3-). The receptors stem from a human donor in good health. Some clones in this sample may be carry-over from other donors' samples.

The chain uses TRBV4-1 and TRBJ1-1. The germline V gene has CDR1 MGHRA and CDR2 YSYEKL. The CDR3 sequence is 15 residues long. CDR3 sequence: CASSLYQGGGTEAFF.

The CDR3 spells CASSYLGTGVSEQYF. This chain uses TRBV21-1 with TRBJ2-7; TCRdb lists TRBD1, though no DNA is available to test this call. TRBV21-1 is listed as a pseudogene. The CDR3 runs to 15 residues.

This clonotype is labeled medium-sized based on frequency. The V gene is TRBV4-3, the J gene TRBJ2-1. The CDR3 is made up of 14 amino acids. Per the germline V gene, CDR1 is LGHNA and CDR2 is YSLEER. CDR3 residues: CASSLEDRRDEQFF.

By frequency, this clonotype is medium-sized. This sequence joins TRBV14 and TRBJ2-7. CDR1 and CDR2 from the germline V gene are SGHDN and FVKESK. The CDR3 loop spans 14 amino acids. The CDR3 is CASSHAGGSYEQYF.

This clonotype shows up as medium-sized by frequency. CDR3 residues: CSVDPSGVGTGELFF. The chain joins TRBV29-1 to TRBJ2-2; there is no DNA to check the TCRdb D call of TRBD1. Germline CDR1 reads SQVTM; CDR2 reads ANQGSEA. This CDR3 has 15 amino acids.

Judged by frequency, this clonotype is medium-sized. CDR3 region: CSVEGGAAKNIQYF. The V and J genes are TRBV29-1 and TRBJ2-4. Germline CDR1 is SQVTM and CDR2 is ANQGSEA. The CDR3 totals 14 residues. The full variable domain, its missing parts supplied by reference TRBV29-1 and TRBJ2-4, is SAVISQKPSRDICQRGTSLTIQCQVDSQVTMMFWYRQQPGQSLTLIATANQGSEATYESGFVIDKFPISRPNLTFSTLTVSNMSPEDSSIYLCSVEGGAAKNIQYFGAGTRLSVL.

This clonotype is identified as medium-sized (0.01 to 0.1%) from frequency. The rearrangement uses TRBV19 and TRBJ2-1; TCRdb returns TRBD2, unconfirmable since there is no DNA. Germline lookup yields CDR1 LNHDA and CDR2 SQIVND (reference sequence). The CDR3 extends over 15 amino acids. The CDR3 spells CASSLGLAGHDEQFF.

This clonotype is classed as medium-sized by frequency. The chain uses TRBV19 and TRBJ2-7; checking the TCRdb D call of TRBD1 is not possible without DNA. From germline, CDR1 is LNHDA and CDR2 SQIVND (reference sequence). This CDR3 is built from 13 residues. CDR3: CASWWTGSYEQYF.

The chain has TRBV29-1 and TRBJ1-1. Germline V gene sequence: CDR1 SQVTM, CDR2 ANQGSEA. This CDR3 spans 12 amino acids. The CDR3 reads CSVLHPNTEAFF.

J is TRBJ1-2 and V is TRBV29-1; TCRdb proposes TRBD1, but this gene call is untestable without DNA. CDR1 is SQVTM and CDR2 is ANQGSEA in the germline V gene. This CDR3 has 12 amino acids. This CDR3 is CSVDRTDYGYTF. The full variable domain, completed using reference TRBV29-1 and TRBJ1-2, is SAVISQKPSRDICQRGTSLTIQCQVDSQVTMMFWYRQQPGQSLTLIATANQGSEATYESGFVIDKFPISRPNLTFSTLTVSNMSPEDSSIYLCSVDRTDYGYTFGSGTRLTVV.

The genes are TRBV14 and TRBJ2-4; the TRBD1 assignment by TCRdb is unverifiable without DNA. The CDR3 totals 12 residues. Germline lookup yields CDR1 SGHDN and CDR2 FVKESK. The chain's CDR3 is CASSPGQYIQYF. Filled out from reference TRBV14 and TRBJ2-4, the complete variable domain reads EAGVTQFPSHSVIEKGQTVTLRCDPISGHDNLYWYRRVMGKEIKFLLHFVKESKQDESGMPNNRFLAERTGGTYSTLKVQPAELEDSGVYFCASSPGQYIQYFGAGTRLSVL.

This clonotype shows up as medium-sized by frequency. This chain connects TRBV10-3 to TRBJ1-2. The germline CDR1 and CDR2 sequences are ENHRY and SYGVKD. This CDR3 is built from 14 residues. CDR3 protein: CAISEGLLNKGYTF.

The CDR3 protein is CASSRDTGDIQYF. This sequence joins TRBV5-6 and TRBJ2-4; the D call from TCRdb, TRBD1, cannot be confirmed without DNA. Per germline, CDR1 SGHDT and CDR2 YYEEEE. The CDR3 runs to 13 residues.

The chain couples TRBV5-4 to TRBJ2-3; the TCRdb D gene call, TRBD1, has no DNA to confirm it. CDR3 length: 16 amino acids. Per germline, CDR1 SGHNT and CDR2 YYREEE (reference sequence). The CDR3 reads CASSPQGGGRTDTQYF.

By frequency, this clonotype registers medium-sized. This sequence joins TRBV29-1 and TRBJ1-1. This CDR3 contains 13 residues. In germline, CDR1 is SQVTM, CDR2 ANQGSEA. The CDR3 region is CSVEDGLNTEAFF.

Judged by frequency, this clonotype is medium-sized. V gene TRBV29-1 combines with J gene TRBJ1-1. This CDR3 comprises 11 residues. Per the germline V gene, CDR1 is SQVTM and CDR2 is ANQGSEA. CDR3 residues: CSVDGNTEAFF.

This clonotype is called medium-sized based on its frequency. V gene TRBV5-1 combines with J gene TRBJ2-5; TCRdb gives TRBD2 as the D gene, but with no DNA this cannot be confirmed. Germline CDR1 and CDR2: SGHRS and YFSETQ. The CDR3 spans 17 residues. The CDR3 loop reads CASSLFGLAVTQETQYF.

This clonotype is deemed medium-sized by its frequency. This chain joins TRBV3-1 and TRBJ1-5; TCRdb names TRBD1, which stays unverified in the absence of DNA. CDR3 length: 14 residues. Germline V CDR1 and CDR2: LGHDT, YNNKEL (reference sequence). The CDR3 region is CASSLQGANQPQHF.

The CDR3 sequence is CSVERGTNEAFF. The V gene is TRBV29-1, the J gene TRBJ1-1. CDR3 length: 12 residues. The germline CDR1 and CDR2 sequences are SQVTM and ANQGSEA.

In terms of frequency, this clonotype is large (0.1 to 1%). This sequence joins TRBV6-2 or TRBV6-3 and TRBJ1-1; lacking DNA, the TRBD1 call made by TCRdb goes unchecked. CDR1 is MNHEY and CDR2 is SVGEGT in the germline V gene. The CDR3 covers 16 residues. The chain's CDR3 is CASSYSKPTGGTEAFF.

By frequency, this clonotype registers medium-sized. The chain has TRBV7-2 and TRBJ2-7; TCRdb returns TRBD1, unconfirmable since there is no DNA. The CDR3 is 15 amino acids. Germline V gene sequence: CDR1 SGHTA, CDR2 FQGNSA. CDR3 amino acids: CASSLPGQPSYEQYF.

The rearrangement uses TRBV7-6 and TRBJ1-4; without DNA, the TCRdb call of TRBD1 cannot be checked. The germline gives CDR1 SGHVS, CDR2 FNYEAQ. The CDR3 runs 16 residues. CDR3 protein: CASSTDRVQGYEKLFF.

This chain links TRBV29-1 with TRBJ2-1. The CDR3 contains 13 residues. The germline V gene encodes CDR1 SQVTM and CDR2 ANQGSEA. CDR3 protein: CSVEGFGYNEQFF.

The V gene is TRBV4-1, the J gene TRBJ2-1. This CDR3 is 12 amino acids long. Looked up from germline, CDR1 is MGHRA and CDR2 is YSYEKL. The chain's CDR3 is CASTSSGTEQFF.

This clonotype ranks as medium-sized in terms of frequency. V is TRBV27 and J is TRBJ1-2. The CDR3 consists of 13 residues. CDR1 and CDR2 (germline): MNHEY, SMNVEV (reference sequence). The CDR3 spells CASSLQVNYGYTF.

This clonotype is medium-sized by frequency. This chain uses TRBV7-6 with TRBJ2-5. CDR1 SGHVS and CDR2 FNYEAQ come from the germline V gene. This CDR3 contains 14 residues. The CDR3 here is CASRISGYEETQYF.

Measured by frequency, this clonotype is medium-sized. The chain has TRBV29-1 and TRBJ1-2; TCRdb lists TRBD1, though no DNA is available to test this call. The CDR3 runs 17 residues. Germline V lookup: CDR1 SQVTM, CDR2 ANQGSEA. This CDR3 reads CSVWPGDAGVASYGYTF.

Considering frequency, this clonotype is medium-sized. The chain employs TRBV9 and TRBJ2-5; lacking DNA, the TRBD2 call made by TCRdb goes unchecked. The CDR3 runs to 14 residues. The germline V gene encodes CDR1 SGDLS and CDR2 YYNGEE. CDR3 amino acids: CASSVGGGEETQYF.

The rearrangement joins TRBV5-1 to TRBJ2-7; there is no DNA to check the TCRdb D call of TRBD1. The CDR3 is 15 residues long. CDR1 is SGHRS, CDR2 YFSETQ, per germline. The CDR3 here is CASSVTGQSSYEQYF.

The gene calls are TRBV25-1 and TRBJ2-3; absent DNA, TCRdb's TRBD1 call cannot be checked. The germline V gene encodes CDR1 MGHDK and CDR2 SYGVNS. The CDR3 loop spans 12 amino acids. The CDR3 here is CASRLGGDTQYF.